The clone carrying this T cell receptor beta chain appeared many times. Its antigen is undetermined. This specimen comes from a study of regulatory T cells in long-lasting Graves disease. Time point here: newly diagnosed GD, antithyroid drugs for less than 3 months. The authors made the TCR library using RNA they extracted from PBMCs. Whole-study results and caveats: When disease was persistent, TRBV28, TRBJ1-2 and TRBJ2-5 were the favored segments.

This CDR3 region has 16 residues. V lost 2 bases to trimming and J lost 4 bases, with 17 bases between them. Per the germline V gene, CDR1 is MNHNS and CDR2 is SASEGT. Arm-PCR of CDR3 regions and iRepertoire HTBI primers were the basis on which TCR beta libraries were built. MiXCR, run by TCRdb on the multiplex PCR reads, gives a single entry per CDR3 protein. The sample lists more than 300,000 distinct CDR3 sequences, 16% occurring once. These sequences were also reported in another study, on T cells in Graves' hyperthyroidism and ophthalmopathy. From that paper: HTBI primers were used for first-round RT-PCR of the TCR CDR3. Most clonotypes that expanded in the thyroid above 0.001 also showed up in blood.

The sequence derives from a young woman with Graves disease. The sample here was peripheral blood mononuclear cells (PBMCs), taken at new diagnosis, from a patient treated with antithyroid drugs. The V call is TRBV6-1, the J call TRBJ1-2, with a tentative D call TRBD1 (5 bases). The CDR3 bases are TGTGCCAGCAGTGAACGTGTTAGGGGCTCTGGCTATGGCTACACCTTC. Protein sequence: CASSERVRGSGYGYTF.